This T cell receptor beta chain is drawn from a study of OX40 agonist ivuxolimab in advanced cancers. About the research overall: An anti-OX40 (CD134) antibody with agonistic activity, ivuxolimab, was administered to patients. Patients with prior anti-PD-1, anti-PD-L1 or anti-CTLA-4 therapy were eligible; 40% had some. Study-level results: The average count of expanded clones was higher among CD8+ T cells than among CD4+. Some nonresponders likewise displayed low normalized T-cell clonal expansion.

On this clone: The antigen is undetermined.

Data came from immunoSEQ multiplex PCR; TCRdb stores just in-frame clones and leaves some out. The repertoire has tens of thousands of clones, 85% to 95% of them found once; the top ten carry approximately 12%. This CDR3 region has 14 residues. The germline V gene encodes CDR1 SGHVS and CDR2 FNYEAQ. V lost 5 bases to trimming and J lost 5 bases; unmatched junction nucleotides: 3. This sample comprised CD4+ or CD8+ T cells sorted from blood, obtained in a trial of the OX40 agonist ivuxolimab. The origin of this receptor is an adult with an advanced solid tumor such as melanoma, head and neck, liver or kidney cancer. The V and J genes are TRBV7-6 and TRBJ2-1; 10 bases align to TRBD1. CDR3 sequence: CASSRTGGNNEQFF. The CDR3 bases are TGTGCCAGCAGCAGGACAGGGGGTAACAATGAGCAGTTCTTC.